The 18 T cell receptor beta chains presented below share a single source sample, sequenced in a study of shared clonotypes between healthy human individuals (TCRdb year 2020). Preparation of the library involved the immunoSEQ multiplex PCR assay. This is the immuneACCESS table as TCRdb keeps it, with only in-frame sequences that have V and J called. A part of the clones is gone; compared with another copy, unresolved V genes explain less than half, and the rest is unexplained. In all, the sample holds roughly 410,000 clones, and approximately 97% of those were seen once. Approximately 0.3% of the sample lies in the top ten. The specimen sequenced was memory CD8+ T cells sorted from blood. The cell subset or site label corresponds to: CD45RO+ cells pooled with CCR7-negative TemRA cells. The receptors here all came from a man between 25 and 39 years old in good health.

The rearrangement uses TRBV7-9 and TRBJ1-3; 7 nucleotides line up with TRBD1. The ends lost 5 bases at V and 5 bases at J; junction bases unmatched: 12. The CDR3 covers 16 residues. Germline CDR1 is SEHNR and CDR2 is FQNEAQ (reference sequence). The CDR3: CASSPSRGIFRNTIYF. The CDR3 nucleotides read TGTGCCAGCAGCCCGTCCAGGGGGATATTCCGAAACACCATATATTTT.

This clone has just one count. The CDR3 protein is CASTSGQLNTEAFF. CDR3 DNA: TGTGCCAGCACCTCGGGACAGCTGAACACTGAAGCTTTCTTT. The V call is TRBV6-5, the J call TRBJ1-1, with TRBD1 matching over 7 bases. Germline V gives CDR1 MNHEY, CDR2 SVGAGI. V gave up 7 bases and J gave up 0 bases; unmatched junction bases: 5. The CDR3 has 14 residues.

The rearrangement uses TRBV7-3 and TRBJ2-1, with 10 bases aligning to TRBD2. The CDR3 is 14 amino acids. The junction had 5 bases not matched to a gene; V was cut back by 4 bases and J by 8 bases. The germline CDR1 and CDR2 sequences are SGHTA and FQGTGA. The CDR3 DNA reads as TGTGCCAGCAGCTCTAGCGGGAGTTTGTATGAGCAGTTCTTC. This codes for CASSSSGSLYEQFF. Full variable domain (remainder filled in from reference TRBV7-3 and TRBJ2-1): GAGVSQTPSNKVTEKGKYVELRCDPISGHTALYWYRQSLGQGPEFLIYFQGTGAADDSGLPNDRFFAVRPEGSVSTLKIQRTERGDSAVYLCASSSSGSLYEQFFGPGTRLTVL.

V gene TRBV6-1 combines with J gene TRBJ1-1; no reliable D call. The CDR3 is 14 amino acids. Trimming left V 1 base short and J 0 bases short, with 6 bases between. The V gene's germline CDR1 is MNHNS and CDR2 SASEGT. The CDR3 DNA reads TGTGCCAGCAGTGAAGAGGCAATGAACACTGAAGCTTTCTTT. Translation gives CASSEEAMNTEAFF.

This chain joins TRBV25-1 and TRBJ2-3, with D unclear. The CDR3 contains 12 residues. Germline CDR1 is MGHDK and CDR2 is SYGVNS. V shed 3 bases and J shed 6 bases, with 7 bases lying between them. The CDR3 sequence: CASSESSDTQYF. In DNA, the CDR3 is TGTGCCAGCAGTGAGTCATCGGATACGCAGTATTTT.

The CDR3 sequence: CASSLGLAGSLRNEQFF. The CDR3 nucleotides read TGCGCCAGCAGCTTGGGGTTAGCGGGAAGCTTGAGGAATGAGCAGTTCTTC. This chain uses TRBV5-1 with TRBJ2-1; TRBD2 matches 8 bases. CDR1 and CDR2 from the germline V gene are SGHRS and YFSETQ. The junction had 12 bases not matched to a gene; V was cut back by 0 bases and J by 7 bases. The CDR3 is made up of 17 amino acids.

This chain joins TRBV29-1 and TRBJ2-1; 15 nucleotides agree with TRBD2. The CDR3 extends over 19 amino acids. The V and J ends lost 0 bases and 5 bases, in that order; junction bases with no gene match: 11. From germline, CDR1 is SQVTM and CDR2 ANQGSEA. CDR3 region: CSVEDSPGTSGRWDNEQFF. Here the CDR3 DNA reads TGCAGCGTTGAAGATTCCCCGGGGACTAGCGGGAGGTGGGACAATGAGCAGTTCTTC.

The genes are TRBV11-1 and TRBJ2-1, with D possibly being TRBD1 (5 bases). This CDR3 contains 13 residues. Per the germline V gene, CDR1 is SGHAT and CDR2 is FQDESV (reference sequence). Trimming stripped 5 bases from V and 5 bases from J, with 10 bases between. CDR3 in amino acids: CASSRDSHNEQFF. CDR3 DNA: TGTGCCAGCAGCCGCGACAGCCACAATGAGCAGTTCTTC.

The chain links TRBV5-6 to TRBJ1-4; D is perhaps TRBD1 (5 bases). The germline V gene encodes CDR1 SGHDT and CDR2 YYEEEE. V was cut by 1 base and J by 7 bases, with 14 bases left in between. The CDR3 extends over 15 amino acids. The CDR3 DNA follows: TGTGCCAGCAGCTTGATCATCCAGGGCGGTGAAAAACTGTTTTTT. Translation: CASSLIIQGGEKLFF. Filled out from reference TRBV5-6 and TRBJ1-4, the complete variable domain reads DAGVTQSPTHLIKTRGQQVTLRCSPKSGHDTVSWYQQALGQGPQFIFQYYEEEERQRGNFPDRFSGHQFPNYSSELNVNALLLGDSALYLCASSLIIQGGEKLFFGSGTQLSVL.

On this clone itself: Other DNA sequences of this sample code for an identical CDR3. The V and J genes are TRBV7-9 and TRBJ2-7, with unresolved D. Trimming shortened V by 3 bases and J by 4 bases, and 4 bases separated the two germline ends. The CDR3 runs 11 residues. Germline lookup yields CDR1 SEHNR and CDR2 FQNEAQ (reference sequence). The CDR3 protein is CASSFSYEQYF. CDR3 coding DNA: TGTGCCAGCAGCTTTTCGTACGAGCAGTACTTC.

The chain carries TRBV9 and TRBJ2-7, with D perhaps matching TRBD1 (7 bases). Between the trimmed V and J ends, which lost 0 bases and 3 bases, there was a span of 13 bases. Germline CDR1 reads SGDLS; CDR2 reads YYNGEE. This CDR3 spans 15 amino acids. CDR3 residues: CASSVGGGGVYEQYF. CDR3 nucleotide sequence: TGTGCCAGCAGCGTAGGAGGAGGGGGCGTCTACGAGCAGTACTTC.

Concerning this clone: At one end, the junction sequence differs from germline, possibly due to a read error. The chain combines TRBV29-1 with TRBJ1-2; D is uncertain. The CDR3 is 10 residues long. CDR1 and CDR2 from the germline V gene are SQVTM and ANQGSEA. In DNA form, the CDR3 reads TGCAGCGTTGAAGCCCAAAGCCGCCTCTTC. As protein: CSVEAQSRLF.

V gene TRBV28 combines with J gene TRBJ2-1; 10 bases are shared with TRBD1. The CDR3 runs 14 residues. CDR1 MDHEN and CDR2 SYDVKM come from the germline V gene. After removal of 5 bases from V and 12 bases from J, the junction contained 10 bases not matched to a gene. The CDR3 DNA is TGTGCCAGCAGTCAGACCCGGGACAGGGGAGGGCAGTTCTTC. The encoded protein is CASSQTRDRGGQFF.

The chain uses TRBV5-1 and TRBJ2-1, with 9 nucleotides matching TRBD1. Trimming removed 6 bases from V and 6 bases from J; junction bases left unmatched: 7. This CDR3 spans 14 amino acids. Per germline, CDR1 SGHRS and CDR2 YFSETQ. CDR3 residues: CASTTGTGSNEQFF. CDR3 nucleotides: TGCGCCAGCACTACCGGGACAGGGAGCAATGAGCAGTTCTTC. Filled out from reference TRBV5-1 and TRBJ2-1, the complete variable domain reads KAGVTQTPRYLIKTRGQQVTLSCSPISGHRSVSWYQQTPGQGLQFLFEYFSETQRNKGNFPGRFSGRQFSNSRSEMNVSTLELGDSALYLCASTTGTGSNEQFFGPGTRLTVL.

The chain links TRBV10-2 to TRBJ2-2; 8 positions match TRBD1. The germline CDR1 and CDR2 sequences are WSHSY and SAAADI. V lost 10 bases, J lost 5 bases, and 9 bases stayed unmatched. The length of the CDR3 is 14 residues. CDR3 in amino acids: CATTRDRSTGELFF. CDR3 coding DNA: TGCGCCACAACCCGGGACAGGTCTACCGGGGAGCTGTTTTTT.

V usage is TRBV9 and J usage is TRBJ1-3; D is perhaps TRBD1 (6 bases). V dropped 0 bases and J dropped 8 bases, with 6 bases sitting between them. This CDR3 contains 12 residues. In germline, CDR1 is SGDLS, CDR2 YYNGEE. CDR3 sequence reads: CASSVEGDTIYF. In DNA form, the CDR3 reads TGTGCCAGCAGCGTAGAGGGGGACACCATATATTTT.

The chain carries TRBV18 and TRBJ1-2, with TRBD1 matching 7 bases. Germline CDR1 and CDR2: KGHSH and LQKENI. The CDR3 is made up of 17 amino acids. Trimming at V came to 3 bases and at J to 5 bases, leaving 15 bases not matched to a gene. The CDR3 loop is CASSPNRGPIGLYGYTF. CDR3 nucleotides: TGTGCCAGCTCACCCAACAGGGGACCTATTGGGTTGTATGGCTACACCTTC.

This sequence joins TRBV10-3 and TRBJ1-2, with D unclear. The CDR3 sequence is 12 residues long. Germline assignment: CDR1 ENHRY and CDR2 SYGVKD. Trimming left V 0 bases short and J 7 bases short, with 6 bases between. The CDR3 loop is CAISESSGGYTF. The DNA for the CDR3 is TGTGCCATCAGTGAGTCGTCAGGTGGCTACACCTTC.